This TCR beta chain was sequenced for a study of CD8 T cells in Susac syndrome. Trimming removed 1 base from V and 2 bases from J; junction bases left unmatched: 6. This CDR3 spans 16 amino acids. Germline CDR1 SGHRS, CDR2 YFSETQ. It was with random hexamers that about 0.45 to 1 ug RNA was reverse transcribed. TCRdb independently ran MiXCR on the immunoSEQ multiplex PCR reads; one entry per CDR3 protein. The sample lists hundreds of thousands of distinct CDR3 sequences, about 95% seen once, with about 0.15% in the top ten. The V call is TRBV5-1, the J call TRBJ2-3, with 8 bases lining up with TRBD2. This TCR came from a human donor with Susac syndrome. The sequencing input was CD4+ T cells from PBMCs. The CDR3 DNA is TGCGCCAGCAGCTTGACGGCGGGGGGCTACACAGATACGCAGTATTTT. Residues: CASSLTAGGYTDTQYF.